This T cell receptor beta chain appears in the sequencing data of a study of cytomegalovirus exposure and HLA in healthy donors. Overall study findings and caveats: TCR beta sequences reportedly predicted most subjects' HLA-A and HLA-B alleles accurately.

Trimming at V came to 10 bases and at J to 0 bases, leaving 13 bases not matched to a gene. The V gene's germline CDR1 is LNHDA and CDR2 SQIVND (reference sequence). The CDR3 consists of 17 residues. PCR amplification relied on 60 Vbeta primers (plus 13 Jbeta primers). Sequencing used immunoSEQ multiplex PCR; TCRdb keeps in-frame clones, though not all of them. The sample holds more than 35,000 clones. Regarding this clone: Its specificity is unknown.

The rearrangement uses TRBV19 and TRBJ1-1; 11 nucleotides align to TRBD1. The material sequenced was PBMCs. This sequence originates from a man aged 25 to 45 in good health and CMV-seronegative. As DNA, the CDR3 is TGTGCCACCGCCTTTGGACAGGGGGCGAATATGAACACTGAAGCTTTCTTT. Its translation: CATAFGQGANMNTEAFF.